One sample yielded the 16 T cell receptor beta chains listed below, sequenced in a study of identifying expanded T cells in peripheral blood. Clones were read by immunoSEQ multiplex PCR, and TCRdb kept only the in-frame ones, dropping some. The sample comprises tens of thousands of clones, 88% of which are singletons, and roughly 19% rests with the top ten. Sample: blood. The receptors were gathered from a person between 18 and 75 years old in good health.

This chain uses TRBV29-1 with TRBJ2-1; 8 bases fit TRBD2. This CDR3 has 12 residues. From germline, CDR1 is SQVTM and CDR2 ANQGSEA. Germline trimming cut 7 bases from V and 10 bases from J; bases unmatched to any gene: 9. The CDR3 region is CSARGGAPEQFF. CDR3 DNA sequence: TGCAGCGCCCGGGGGGGGGCCCCAGAGCAGTTCTTC.

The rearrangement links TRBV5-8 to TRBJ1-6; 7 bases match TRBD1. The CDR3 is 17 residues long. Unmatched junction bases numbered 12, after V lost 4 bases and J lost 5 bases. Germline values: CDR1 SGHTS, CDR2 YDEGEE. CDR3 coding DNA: TGTGCCAGCAGCCAGCTCATCAGGGGGTCGAATAATTCACCCCTCCACTTT. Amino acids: CASSQLIRGSNNSPLHF.

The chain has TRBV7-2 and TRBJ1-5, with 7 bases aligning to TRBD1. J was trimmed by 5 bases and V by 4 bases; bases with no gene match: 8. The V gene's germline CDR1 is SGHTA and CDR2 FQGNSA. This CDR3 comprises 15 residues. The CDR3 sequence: CASSSEGQDYQPQHF. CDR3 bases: TGTGCCAGCAGCTCAGAAGGACAGGATTATCAGCCCCAGCATTTT.

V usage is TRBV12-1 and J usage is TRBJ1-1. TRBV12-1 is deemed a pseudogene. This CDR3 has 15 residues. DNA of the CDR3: TGTGCCAGCAGCCATACTACGGACGGGAACACTGAAGCTTTCTTT. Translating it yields CASSHTTDGNTEAFF.

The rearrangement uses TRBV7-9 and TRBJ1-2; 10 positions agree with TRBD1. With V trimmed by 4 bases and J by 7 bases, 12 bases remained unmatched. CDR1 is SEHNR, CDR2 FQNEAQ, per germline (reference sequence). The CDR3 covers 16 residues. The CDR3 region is CASSSGATGGAVGYTF. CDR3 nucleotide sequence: TGTGCCAGCAGCTCGGGGGCGACAGGGGGCGCGGTTGGCTACACCTTC.

CDR3: CTSGLAGDYEQYF. The CDR3 coding sequence is TGCACCAGCGGCCTAGCGGGGGACTACGAGCAGTACTTC. V gene TRBV1 combines with J gene TRBJ2-7; the tabulated D call, TRBD2, remains unverified against the DNA. TRBV1 is designated a pseudogene. The CDR3 length is 13 residues.

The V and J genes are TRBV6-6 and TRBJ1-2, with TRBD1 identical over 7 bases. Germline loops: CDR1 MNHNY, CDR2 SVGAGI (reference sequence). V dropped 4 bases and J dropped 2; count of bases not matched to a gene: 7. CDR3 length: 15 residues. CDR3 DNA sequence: TGTGCCAGCAGTTCTAGGACAGGCGACAACTATGGCTACACCTTC. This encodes CASSSRTGDNYGYTF.

Written as DNA, the CDR3 is TGTGCCAGCAGTTACGACTACTCCTACGAGCAGTACTTC. It yields the protein CASSYDYSYEQYF. The J gene is TRBJ2-7, the V gene TRBV6-5; possibly TRBD2 for D (5 bases). Trimming removed 2 bases from V and 0 bases from J, with 5 bases in between. Per germline, CDR1 MNHEY and CDR2 SVGAGI. This CDR3 is 13 amino acids long.

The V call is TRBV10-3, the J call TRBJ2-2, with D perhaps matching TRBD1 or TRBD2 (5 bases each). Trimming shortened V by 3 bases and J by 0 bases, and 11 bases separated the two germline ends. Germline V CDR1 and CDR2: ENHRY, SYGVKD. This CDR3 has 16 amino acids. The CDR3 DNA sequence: TGTGCCATCAGTGAAACCGGGACGGCGAACACCGGGGAGCTGTTTTTT. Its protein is CAISETGTANTGELFF.

This CDR3 reads CASKVTGGGGANVLTF. CDR3 in DNA: TGTGCCAGCAAGGTGACAGGGGGCGGTGGGGCCAACGTCCTGACTTTC. This chain uses TRBV5-6 with TRBJ2-6, with 10 bases that match TRBD1. Germline V gene data show CDR1 as SGHDT and CDR2 as YYEEEE. CDR3 size: 16 residues. Trimming at V came to 6 bases and at J to 3 bases, leaving 6 bases not matched to a gene.

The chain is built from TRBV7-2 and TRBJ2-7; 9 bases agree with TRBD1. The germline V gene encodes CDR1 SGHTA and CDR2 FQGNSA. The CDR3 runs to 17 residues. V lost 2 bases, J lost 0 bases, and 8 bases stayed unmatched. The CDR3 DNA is TGTGCCAGCAGCTTATTTGCGGGACAGGGCAGCTCCTACGAGCAGTACTTC. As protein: CASSLFAGQGSSYEQYF.

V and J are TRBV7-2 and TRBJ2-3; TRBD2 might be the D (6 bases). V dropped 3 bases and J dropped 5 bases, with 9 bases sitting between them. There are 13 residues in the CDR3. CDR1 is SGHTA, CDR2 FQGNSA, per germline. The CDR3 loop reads CASSLGRQDTQYF. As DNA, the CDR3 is TGTGCCAGCAGCTTGGGGAGGCAAGATACGCAGTATTTT.

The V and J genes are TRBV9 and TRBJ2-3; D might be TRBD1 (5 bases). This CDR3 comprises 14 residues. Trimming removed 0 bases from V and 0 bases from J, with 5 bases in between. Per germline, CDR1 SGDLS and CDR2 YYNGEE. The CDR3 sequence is CASSVAGSTDTQYF. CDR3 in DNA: TGTGCCAGCAGCGTAGCAGGGAGCACAGATACGCAGTATTTT.

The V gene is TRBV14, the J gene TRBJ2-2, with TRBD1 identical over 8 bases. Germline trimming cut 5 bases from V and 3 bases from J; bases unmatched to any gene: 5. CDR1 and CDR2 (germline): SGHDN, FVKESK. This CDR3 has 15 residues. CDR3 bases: TGTGCCAGCAGCAGGCAGGGGGCCTACACCGGGGAGCTGTTTTTT. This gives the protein CASSRQGAYTGELFF.

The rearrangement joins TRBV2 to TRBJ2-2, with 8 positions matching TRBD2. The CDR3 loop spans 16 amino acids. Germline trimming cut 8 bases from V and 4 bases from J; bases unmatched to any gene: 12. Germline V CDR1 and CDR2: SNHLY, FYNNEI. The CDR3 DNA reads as TGTGCCAGCGCCCTCCCGGGGGGGGGTGGCACCGGGGAGCTGTTTTTT. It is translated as CASALPGGGGTGELFF.

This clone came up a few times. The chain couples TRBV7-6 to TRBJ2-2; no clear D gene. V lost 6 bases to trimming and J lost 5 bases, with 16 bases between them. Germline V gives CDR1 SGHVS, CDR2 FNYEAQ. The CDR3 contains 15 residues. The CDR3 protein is CASSPAVGRTGELFF. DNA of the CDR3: TGTGCCAGCAGTCCCGCCGTTGGTCGTACCGGGGAGCTGTTTTTT.